This paragraph reports one T cell receptor beta chain. Its specificity is unknown. Clones were sequenced by immunoSEQ multiplex PCR, and TCRdb holds only the in-frame ones, with some missing. In the table there are 40,000 or so clones, just over 90% of which are singletons. The record originates from a study of graft-versus-host responses after intestinal transplantation. Study conclusions and caveats: GvH clones occurred in recipient marrow; some first appeared in ileum or blood.

V lost 5 bases to trimming and J lost 4 bases, with 14 bases between them. CDR3 length equals 14 residues. Germline V CDR1 and CDR2: PRHDT, FYEKMQ (reference sequence). This receptor was taken from a human patient who received an intestinal transplant, so some T cells may come from the graft donor. The chain joins TRBV13 to TRBJ1-1; D unresolved. The sample here was PBMCs, taken 700 to 750 days after intestinal transplantation. The CDR3 region is CASSDLRGSTEAFF. CDR3 nucleotides: TGTGCCAGCAGCGACCTCCGAGGGTCCACTGAAGCTTTCTTT. Together with reference TRBV13 and TRBJ1-1, the CDR3 gives the full variable domain: AAGVIQSPRHLIKEKRETATLKCYPIPRHDTVYWYQQGPGQDPQFLISFYEKMQSDKGSIPDRFSAQQFSDYHSELNMSSLELGDSALYFCASSDLRGSTEAFFGQGTRLTVV.